These T cell receptor beta chains were read from a single sample in a study of tumor-infiltrating lymphocytes in primary liver carcinoma. TCRdb used MiXCR to reprocess the multiplex PCR reads, holding one entry per CDR3 protein. Of about 25,000 distinct CDR3 sequences listed, roughly 80% are singletons. Input material: liver tumor tissue from sampling region 5. The source of these receptors is a woman in her 30s with primary liver carcinoma and hepatitis B virus infection. Each CDR3 is given with its conserved first and last residue. A D gene is named only where the DNA matches it firmly. Part of the rows lack a size; the others show once, few, many or a class for expanded clones.

J: TRBJ2-7; size: NA; D: TRBD2; V: TRBV11-2; DNA: TGTGCCAGTAGCCCGCCGGGACTACAATACGAACAGTATTTC; CDR3: CASSPPGLQYEQYF
J: TRBJ1-1; size: NA; D: NA; V: TRBV11-2; DNA: TGTTCCAGCAGCGCTCGGGAGAGGGGACGCAAGAGGTGGAGTAACACTGAAGCTTTCTTT; CDR3: CSSSARERGRKRWSNTEAFF
J: TRBJ2-7; size: few; D: TRBD2; V: TRBV11-2; DNA: TGTGCTAGCGTCCTGCCTAGCGGATACGAGCAGTATTTC; CDR3: CASVLPSGYEQYF
J: TRBJ2-7; size: NA; D: NA; V: TRBV5-1; DNA: TGTACCAGCAGCTTGGTCGAGGGGTACGAGCAGTACTTC; CDR3: CTSSLVEGYEQYF
J: TRBJ2-3; size: NA; D: NA; V: TRBV12-3/TRBV12-4; DNA: TGTGTCAGCAGTTTAAGCAGGGAAGGCACGACTCAGTATTTT; CDR3: CVSSLSREGTTQYF
J: TRBJ2-5; size: NA; D: NA; V: TRBV29-1; DNA: TGCAGCGTGACCGGGAAAGTCCAAGAGACCCAATACTTC; CDR3: CSVTGKVQETQYF
J: TRBJ2-1; size: once; D: NA; V: TRBV11-2; DNA: TGTGCCGGCAGCTTAAGTCTGGACGGGGGCTACAATGAGCAGTTCTTC; CDR3: CAGSLSLDGGYNEQFF
J: TRBJ2-3; size: NA; D: NA; V: TRBV28; DNA: TGTGCCAGCACTTTGCGAGGGAACCTGAATACGCAATATTTT; CDR3: CASTLRGNLNTQYF
J: TRBJ1-6; size: NA; D: NA; V: TRBV6-5; DNA: TGTGCCGGCAGAAGAGGGGAGCATTCATCCCTCCAATTT; CDR3: CAGRRGEHSSLQF
J: TRBJ2-3; size: NA; D: NA; V: TRBV5-4; DNA: TGTGCCAGCAGCTTGGGGCTGGGCATGGGCACAGATACGCAGTACTTT; CDR3: CASSLGLGMGTDTQYF
J: TRBJ2-1; size: NA; D: NA; V: TRBV5-1; DNA: TGCGCCAGCAGCTTGGAGGACACGAGCTCCTACAATGAGCAGTTCTTC; CDR3: CASSLEDTSSYNEQFF
J: TRBJ2-7; size: once; D: NA; V: TRBV7-6; DNA: TGTGCCAGCAGCTTAGCGCCGTCTAGTCTCTACGAGCAGTACTTC; CDR3: CASSLAPSSLYEQYF
J: TRBJ2-1; size: once; D: TRBD2; V: TRBV10-3; DNA: TGTACCATCAGTGAGTCGGCAGCGGGAGCCTACAATGATCAGTTCTTT; CDR3: CTISESAAGAYNDQFF